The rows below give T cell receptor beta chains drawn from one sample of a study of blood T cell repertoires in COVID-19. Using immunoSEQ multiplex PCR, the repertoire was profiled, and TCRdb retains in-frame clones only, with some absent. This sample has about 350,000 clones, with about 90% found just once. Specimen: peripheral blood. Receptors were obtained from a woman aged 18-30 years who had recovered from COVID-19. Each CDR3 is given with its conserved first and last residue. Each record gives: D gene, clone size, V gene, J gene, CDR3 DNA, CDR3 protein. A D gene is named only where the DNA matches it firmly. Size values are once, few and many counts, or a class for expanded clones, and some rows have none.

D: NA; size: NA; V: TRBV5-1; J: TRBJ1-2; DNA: TGCGCCAGCAGCTTCAGACCTGGGGAGGTTGGTGGCTACACCTTC; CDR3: CASSFRPGEVGGYTF
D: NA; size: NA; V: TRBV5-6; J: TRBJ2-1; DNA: TGTGCCAGCAGCTTGGCGGGGAAGTCGGTTGGTGAGCAGTTCTTC; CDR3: CASSLAGKSVGEQFF
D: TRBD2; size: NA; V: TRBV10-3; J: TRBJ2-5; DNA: TGTGCCATCATACGGGTCACTAGCGGGATCCAAGAGACCCAGTACTTC; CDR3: CAIIRVTSGIQETQYF
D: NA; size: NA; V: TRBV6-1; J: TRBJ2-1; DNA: TGTGCCAGCAGTGAAGAGTACAGGTACAATGAGCAGTTCTTC; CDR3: CASSEEYRYNEQFF
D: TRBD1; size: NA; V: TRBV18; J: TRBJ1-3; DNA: TGTGCCAGCTCACCGATCGGGACAGCCCGAGACACCATATATTTT; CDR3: CASSPIGTARDTIYF
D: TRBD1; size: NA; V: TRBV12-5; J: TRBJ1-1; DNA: TGTGCTAGTGGTTTGGACCGACAGGGAGGTCCGAACACTGAAGCTTTCTTT; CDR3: CASGLDRQGGPNTEAFF
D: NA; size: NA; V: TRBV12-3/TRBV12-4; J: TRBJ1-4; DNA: TGTGCCAGCAGTTTAGTAGTAAATGAAAAACTGTTTTTT; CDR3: CASSLVVNEKLFF
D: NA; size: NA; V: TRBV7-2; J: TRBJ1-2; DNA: TGTGCCAGCAGCTTATGGCCCGGTGGAGGAGGGCAGCATGGCTACACCTTC; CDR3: CASSLWPGGGGQHGYTF
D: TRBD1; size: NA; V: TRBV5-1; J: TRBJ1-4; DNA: TGCGCCAGCAGCTTGAAGACAGGGTGGGGCTCTAATGAAAAACTGTTTTTT; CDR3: CASSLKTGWGSNEKLFF
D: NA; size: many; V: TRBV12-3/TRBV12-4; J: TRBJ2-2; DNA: TGTGCCAGCACGGGGGTAAACACCGGGGAGCTGTTTTTT; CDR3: CASTGVNTGELFF